These 28 T cell receptor beta chains came from one sample sequenced in a study of molecular identifiers for immune sequencing clone quantification. In TCRdb, the PCR reads were re-called with MiXCR into one record per CDR3 protein. The sample contains 400,000 to 600,000 distinct CDR3 sequences, about 21% of which appear only once. The sample was naive CD8+ T cells from blood, with Jurkat cell RNA spiked in. Indicated subset: FACS-sorted CD8+CD4-CCR7+CD45RA+ naive T cells. The receptors were sampled from a human donor in good health. Some libraries in this study had Jurkat cell RNA spiked in.

This clonotype has more than one count but fewer than ten. This sequence joins TRBV12-3 or TRBV12-4 and TRBJ2-6; unclear D gene. V lost 5 bases, J lost 0 bases, and 8 bases lay in between. The CDR3 is 15 residues long. The CDR3 here is CASSTASSGANVLTF. The CDR3 nucleotides are TGTGCCAGCAGTACCGCTAGCTCTGGGGCCAACGTCCTGACTTTC.

This clonotype has ten or more counts. The CDR3 spells CASSLGLAVKETQYF. CDR3 nucleotides: TGTGCCAGCAGCTTGGGACTAGCGGTAAAAGAGACCCAGTACTTC. J is TRBJ2-5 and V is TRBV7-9; 11 bases map to TRBD2. The CDR3 spans 15 residues. Germline assignment: CDR1 SEHNR and CDR2 FQNEAQ (reference sequence). V trimming: 3 bases; J trimming: 3 bases; junction bases outside the gene matches: 3.

This clonotype appeared many times. The chain carries TRBV30 and TRBJ1-2; D remains ambiguous. Germline lookup yields CDR1 GTSNPN and CDR2 SVGIG (reference sequence). This CDR3 has 12 amino acids. V shed 7 bases and J shed 2 bases, with 11 bases lying between them. CDR3 nucleotide sequence: TGTGCCTCCCGCGAATTCAACTATGGCTACACCTTC. Residues: CASREFNYGYTF.

At least ten counts were recorded for this clonotype. The gene calls are TRBV27 and TRBJ1-1, with D uncertain. The germline V gene has CDR1 MNHEY and CDR2 SMNVEV (reference sequence). V was trimmed by 0 bases and J by 10 bases, leaving 21 bases between them. There are 16 residues in the CDR3. CDR3 region: CASSLSSRDIGLPAFF. The CDR3 nucleotides are TGTGCCAGCAGTTTATCATCTCGCGATATAGGGTTACCAGCTTTCTTT.

This clonotype was detected only a few times. The chain joins TRBV6-5 to TRBJ2-7; unclear D gene. The CDR3 is made up of 13 amino acids. CDR1 and CDR2 from the germline V gene are MNHEY and SVGAGI. V lost 3 bases and J lost 2, with 8 bases in between. The CDR3, as DNA: TGTGCCAGCAGTTATAAGTCTACCTACGAGCAGTACTTC. As protein: CASSYKSTYEQYF.

This clonotype was seen many times. The chain employs TRBV5-1 and TRBJ2-7; D gene ambiguous. The germline V and J ends were trimmed by 4 bases and 5 bases, with 13 bases remaining between them. This CDR3 spans 13 amino acids. The germline CDR1 and CDR2 sequences are SGHRS and YFSETQ. CDR3 loop: CASSHPGIDEQYF. CDR3 DNA: TGCGCCAGCAGCCACCCCGGTATCGACGAGCAGTACTTC.

This clonotype has ten or more counts. The rearrangement links TRBV29-1 to TRBJ2-7, with TRBD2 identical over 11 bases. V dropped 5 bases and J dropped 4; count of bases not matched to a gene: 7. The germline V gene has CDR1 SQVTM and CDR2 ANQGSEA. This CDR3 contains 14 residues. CDR3 amino acids: CSVLTSGEPYEQYF. The CDR3 nucleotides read TGCAGCGTTTTGACTAGCGGGGAGCCTTACGAGCAGTACTTC.

The V and J genes are TRBV6-5 and TRBJ2-2; D is perhaps TRBD2 (5 bases). Germline V gene sequence: CDR1 MNHEY, CDR2 SVGAGI. This CDR3 comprises 13 residues. The V gene lost 2 bases and the J gene lost 6 bases, with 7 bases spanning the gap. CDR3 region: CASSYRTAGELFF. For the CDR3, the DNA is TGTGCCAGCAGTTACAGGACTGCCGGGGAGCTGTTTTTT.

This clonotype was recorded a few times. The chain combines TRBV19 with TRBJ1-4; D gene uncertain. Germline V lookup: CDR1 LNHDA, CDR2 SQIVND (reference sequence). CDR3 size: 14 residues. V was cut by 10 bases and J by 2 bases, with 14 bases left in between. CDR3 nucleotide sequence: TGTGCCACTGCGAATTTTGCGACTAATGAAAAACTGTTTTTT. Its protein is CATANFATNEKLFF.

This clonotype was seen ten or more times. This chain uses TRBV2 with TRBJ1-1; D ambiguous. With 3 bases removed from V and 10 bases from J, the gap between germline ends came to 15 bases. CDR3 length: 13 amino acids. CDR1 and CDR2 (germline): SNHLY, FYNNEI. The CDR3 loop is CASSESQYFGAFF. The CDR3 DNA reads TGTGCCAGCAGTGAGAGTCAGTATTTTGGAGCTTTCTTT.

The gene calls are TRBV30 and TRBJ2-7; D gene ambiguous. The CDR3 spans 13 residues. CDR1 and CDR2 (germline): GTSNPN, SVGIG (reference sequence). Between the trimmed V and J ends, which lost 3 bases and 9 bases, there was a span of 18 bases. The CDR3 coding sequence is TGTGCCTGGAGCCCCCTCGCCCCGAAGGTGCAGTACTTC. Its translation: CAWSPLAPKVQYF.

As regards this clonotype: This could be a read error, since a much larger clone is one nucleotide away. This chain links TRBV27 with TRBJ2-3, with 8 bases that match TRBD1. The germline CDR1 and CDR2 sequences are MNHEY and SMNVEV (reference sequence). This CDR3 is 16 amino acids long. Trimming cost V 1 base and J 4 bases; bases outside gene matches: 7. CDR3 loop: CASSLWGAGGPDTQYF. The DNA for the CDR3 is TGTGCCAGCAGTTTATGGGGGGCAGGGGGCCCAGATACGCAGTATTTT.

This clonotype occurred many times. The chain joins TRBV5-1 to TRBJ2-3; no firm D call. Per germline, CDR1 SGHRS and CDR2 YFSETQ. The CDR3 has 16 residues. Deletions cut 3 bases from V and 0 bases from J, with 14 bases between. The CDR3 nucleotides are TGCGCCAGCAGCTCCGCGGCGGCTTATAGCACAGATACGCAGTATTTT. Protein product: CASSSAAAYSTDTQYF. The whole variable domain, remainder taken from reference TRBV5-1 and TRBJ2-3, is KAGVTQTPRYLIKTRGQQVTLSCSPISGHRSVSWYQQTPGQGLQFLFEYFSETQRNKGNFPGRFSGRQFSNSRSEMNVSTLELGDSALYLCASSSAAAYSTDTQYFGPGTRLTVL.

The chain uses TRBV12-3 or TRBV12-4 and TRBJ1-2, with TRBD1 matching 9 bases. Losses at the gene ends were 6 bases for V and 1 base for J; bases not matched to a gene: 9. The CDR3 sequence is 16 residues long. The CDR3 DNA is TGTGCCAGCAGCGTCGATGGGACAGGGCGTAACTATGGCTACACCTTC. Its translation is CASSVDGTGRNYGYTF.

Remarks on this clonotype: Its ends do not fully match the called genes, so a read error is possible. This chain uses TRBV4-1 with TRBJ2-2, with 10 nucleotides matching TRBD2. Germline V gives CDR1 MGHRA, CDR2 YSYEKL. The length of the CDR3 is 16 residues. The CDR3 region has the DNA TGCGCCAGCAGACCCTCTAGCGGGGGCGGCACCGGGGAGCTGGTTTTT. Translation: CASRPSSGGGTGELVF.

A word on this clonotype: A clone one base away is much larger, so this may be a read error. The gene calls are TRBV6-1 and TRBJ2-3, with D possibly TRBD2 on 6 matching bases. Germline CDR1 reads MNHNS; CDR2 reads SASEGT. The CDR3 extends over 16 amino acids. CDR3 region: CASSESGVTSTGTQYF. The CDR3 bases are TGTGCCAGCAGTGAATCAGGAGTAACTAGCACAGGTACGCAGTATTTT.

This clonotype was counted at least ten times. This sequence joins TRBV2 and TRBJ2-7; D call uncertain. Germline CDR1 SNHLY, CDR2 FYNNEI. The CDR3 loop spans 12 amino acids. Trimming left V 10 bases short and J 2 bases short, with 12 bases between. Here the CDR3 DNA reads TGTGCCACCTCGACATCCACCTACGAGCAGTACTTC. Amino acids: CATSTSTYEQYF.

In this sample, this clonotype turned up a few times. The CDR3 spells CASSAHRYEQYF. The CDR3 region has the DNA TGTGCCAGCAGTGCTCACAGATACGAGCAGTACTTC. The rearrangement uses TRBV2 and TRBJ2-7; no firm D call. Germline V CDR1 and CDR2: SNHLY, FYNNEI. This CDR3 spans 12 amino acids. Trimming took off 4 bases at V and 4 bases at J, with 8 bases between the two ends. The variable domain in full, completed from reference TRBV2 and TRBJ2-7, reads EPEVTQTPSHQVTQMGQEVILRCVPISNHLYFYWYRQILGQKVEFLVSFYNNEISEKSEIFDDQFSVERPDGSNFTLKIRSTKLEDSAMYFCASSAHRYEQYFGPGTRLTVT.

The V and J genes are TRBV27 and TRBJ2-5; 7 nucleotides align to TRBD2. Looked up from germline, CDR1 is MNHEY and CDR2 is SMNVEV (reference sequence). V lost 3 bases and J lost 2; bases outside the gene matches: 3. The CDR3 runs to 14 residues. The CDR3 region is CASSFAGEQETQYF. CDR3 nucleotides: TGTGCCAGCAGTTTCGCGGGAGAACAAGAGACCCAGTACTTC.

As concerns this clonotype: As the CDR3 is not closed by the conserved phenylalanine or tryptophan, this likely results from a read error. The rearrangement joins TRBV4-1 to TRBJ2-5; possible D gene TRBD1, 5 bases. V was shortened by 0 bases and J by 1 base, with 12 bases between the two germline ends. Germline V CDR1 and CDR2: MGHRA, YSYEKL. There are 16 residues in the CDR3. The CDR3 sequence is CASSQEVGQGQETQYS. The CDR3 DNA reads as TGCGCCAGCAGCCAAGAGGTGGGTCAGGGCCAAGAGACCCAGTACTCC.

This clonotype was picked up many times. The rearrangement uses TRBV12-3 or TRBV12-4 and TRBJ2-3; no clear D. Between the trimmed V and J ends, which lost 6 bases and 6 bases, there was a span of 10 bases. The CDR3 totals 12 residues. The CDR3 sequence is CASRVPSDTQYF. The CDR3 region has the DNA TGTGCCAGCAGGGTACCCTCGGATACGCAGTATTTT.

This clonotype was seen repeatedly, ten times or more. This chain joins TRBV7-9 and TRBJ2-7; 7 nucleotides align to TRBD2. The V and J ends lost 3 bases and 0 bases, in that order; junction bases with no gene match: 8. The CDR3 contains 16 residues. Germline-derived CDR1 and CDR2 are SEHNR and FQNEAQ (reference sequence). The CDR3 DNA reads as TGTGCCAGCAGCTTCACAAGCGGGGCCAGCTCCTACGAGCAGTACTTC. Translation: CASSFTSGASSYEQYF.

The chain links TRBV28 to TRBJ1-5, with D uncertain. The germline V and J ends were trimmed by 5 bases and 5 bases, with 13 bases remaining between them. In germline, CDR1 is MDHEN, CDR2 SYDVKM. CDR3 length: 14 residues. CDR3 in amino acids: CASSLTALHQPQHF. CDR3 DNA sequence: TGTGCCAGCAGTCTAACGGCACTCCATCAGCCCCAGCATTTT.

The CDR3 loop reads CAWTMDYGGGNTEAFF. CDR3 DNA sequence: TGTGCCTGGACCATGGACTACGGGGGGGGGAACACTGAAGCTTTCTTT. The chain is built from TRBV30 and TRBJ1-1, with D possibly TRBD1 on 5 matching bases. Trimming stripped 4 bases from V and 1 base from J, with 19 bases between. The germline V gene has CDR1 GTSNPN and CDR2 SVGIG (reference sequence). This CDR3 comprises 16 residues.

This clonotype was seen a few times. The rearrangement links TRBV6-5 to TRBJ2-1, with 8 bases lining up with TRBD2. Germline lookup yields CDR1 MNHEY and CDR2 SVGAGI. This CDR3 spans 15 amino acids. V was pared by 5 bases and J by 4 bases, with 7 bases of the junction left unmatched. The CDR3 DNA follows: TGTGCCAGCAGTCTTACTAGCGGAGTTTACAATGAGCAGTTCTTC. Translation: CASSLTSGVYNEQFF.

As for this clonotype: Given a much more abundant clone one base away, this may be a read error. The genes are TRBV5-1 and TRBJ2-7, with TRBD1 matching 10 bases. CDR1 and CDR2 from the germline V gene are SGHRS and YFSETQ. The CDR3 is made up of 16 amino acids. The CDR3 is CASNLRMTGGFYEQYF. CDR3 DNA: TGCGCCAGCAACTTGAGGATGACAGGGGGCTTCTACGAGCAGTACTTC.

The V call is TRBV27, the J call TRBJ2-7; 8 bases fit TRBD2. The V gene's germline CDR1 is MNHEY and CDR2 SMNVEV (reference sequence). V dropped 3 bases and J dropped 2; count of bases not matched to a gene: 9. This CDR3 has 16 amino acids. CDR3 nucleotides: TGTGCCAGCAGTTTCCTTGGTAGCGGGAATCCCTACGAGCAGTACTTC. Protein product: CASSFLGSGNPYEQYF.

This clonotype was found many times. J is TRBJ2-2 and V is TRBV4-1; D is possibly TRBD2 (5 bases). CDR1 is MGHRA, CDR2 YSYEKL, per germline. V gave up 0 bases and J gave up 7 bases, with 6 bases separating them. The CDR3 contains 13 residues. The CDR3 sequence is CASSQDEGGELFF. CDR3 bases: TGCGCCAGCAGCCAAGATGAGGGCGGGGAGCTGTTTTTT.